One sample yielded the 24 T cell receptor beta chains listed below, sequenced in a study of a mutant IDH1 vaccine in newly diagnosed glioma. Time point here: week 35, safety follow-up. Topical imiquimod accompanied each vaccine dose, which consisted of 300 ug of mutant IDH1 20-mer peptide. No antigens are known for them. Only in-frame clones appear in the TCRdb table, and some are missing; sequencing was by immunoSEQ multiplex PCR. This sample has around 50,000 clones, with 80% to 85% found just once. Here the sequenced sample was PBMCs, taken from a glioma patient whose treatment included an IDH1 peptide vaccine. The receptors stem from a woman in her late teens or twenties with glioma.

The gene calls are TRBV5-1 and TRBJ2-1; 11 positions match TRBD2. The CDR3 runs 16 residues. Germline-derived CDR1 and CDR2 are SGHRS and YFSETQ. The V gene end was trimmed by 1 base and the J gene end by 0 bases; junction bases not matched to a gene: 0. Here the CDR3 reads CASSLTSGSSYNEQFF. The CDR3 DNA sequence: TGCGCCAGCAGCTTGACTAGCGGGAGCTCCTACAATGAGCAGTTCTTC.

This chain uses TRBV5-6 with TRBJ2-3; D is perhaps TRBD1 or TRBD2 (5 bases each). Per the germline V gene, CDR1 is SGHDT and CDR2 is YYEEEE. V was cut by 6 bases and J by 0 bases, with 17 bases left in between. The CDR3 is 16 residues long. CDR3 coding DNA: TGTGCCAGCAAAGGCAGCCGGGACCCTAGCACAGATACGCAGTATTTT. It yields the protein CASKGSRDPSTDTQYF.

The chain employs TRBV6-6 and TRBJ1-2; 9 bases fit TRBD1. CDR3 length: 14 residues. V shed 2 bases and J 7 bases; nucleotides not matched to a gene: 5. Germline V lookup: CDR1 MNHNY, CDR2 SVGAGI (reference sequence). The CDR3 DNA reads as TGTGCCAGCAGTTACCGAACAGGGGGCAGTGGCTACACCTTC. Translation gives CASSYRTGGSGYTF.

This clone was observed a single time. J is TRBJ2-7 and V is TRBV5-1, with D possibly being TRBD1 (6 bases). This CDR3 is built from 16 residues. The germline V and J ends were trimmed by 0 bases and 5 bases, with 18 bases remaining between them. The germline CDR1 and CDR2 sequences are SGHRS and YFSETQ. The CDR3 sequence is CASSLAPRGVSDEQYF. CDR3 DNA sequence: TGCGCCAGCAGCTTGGCCCCCAGGGGAGTTTCTGACGAGCAGTACTTC. The full variable domain, in which reference TRBV5-1 and TRBJ2-7 provide the parts outside the CDR3, is KAGVTQTPRYLIKTRGQQVTLSCSPISGHRSVSWYQQTPGQGLQFLFEYFSETQRNKGNFPGRFSGRQFSNSRSEMNVSTLELGDSALYLCASSLAPRGVSDEQYFGPGTRLTVT.

The rearrangement links TRBV28 to TRBJ2-7; 13 bases fit TRBD2. Germline lookup yields CDR1 MDHEN and CDR2 SYDVKM. V gave up 6 bases and J gave up 6 bases; unmatched junction bases: 8. The CDR3 is made up of 15 amino acids. The CDR3 region is CASSLLLAGGGEQYF. The CDR3 DNA sequence: TGTGCCAGCAGCCTCCTACTAGCGGGAGGGGGCGAGCAGTACTTC.

The V gene is TRBV11-2, the J gene TRBJ1-2; TRBD1 is a possible D gene (6 bases). V lost 3 bases to trimming and J lost 3 bases, with 11 bases between them. Germline lookup yields CDR1 SGHAT and CDR2 FQNNGV. This CDR3 is built from 14 residues. The CDR3 DNA is TGTGCCAGCAGCTTCACAGGGAGAGACTATGGCTACACCTTC. The encoded protein is CASSFTGRDYGYTF.

The chain combines TRBV27 with TRBJ1-2; 7 bases are shared with TRBD1. The J segment lost 3 bases and the V segment lost 3 bases, leaving 4 bases of the junction unmatched. Germline V lookup: CDR1 MNHEY, CDR2 SMNVEV (reference sequence). This CDR3 has 14 amino acids. The CDR3 nucleotides are TGTGCCAGCAGTTTCCTCGGGACAGACTATGGCTACACCTTC. Residues: CASSFLGTDYGYTF.

Here the CDR3 DNA reads TGTGCCAGCAGCGCCGGACAGCTGAACACTGAAGCTTTCTTT. This codes for CASSAGQLNTEAFF. The chain has TRBV5-4 and TRBJ1-1; D perhaps matches TRBD1 (6 bases). Between the trimmed V and J ends, which lost 4 bases and 0 bases, there was a span of 10 bases. The CDR3 spans 14 residues. Per the germline V gene, CDR1 is SGHNT and CDR2 is YYREEE (reference sequence).

This sequence joins TRBV5-1 and TRBJ2-7; unclear D gene. The ends were cut back, 5 bases at V and 4 bases at J, with 10 bases in the middle. Germline V gives CDR1 SGHRS, CDR2 YFSETQ. The CDR3 contains 12 residues. The CDR3 here is CASSGTKYEQYF. The CDR3 DNA reads as TGCGCCAGCAGTGGCACAAAATACGAGCAGTACTTC. Combining the CDR3 with reference TRBV5-1 and TRBJ2-7 gives the whole variable domain KAGVTQTPRYLIKTRGQQVTLSCSPISGHRSVSWYQQTPGQGLQFLFEYFSETQRNKGNFPGRFSGRQFSNSRSEMNVSTLELGDSALYLCASSGTKYEQYFGPGTRLTVT.

J is TRBJ1-1 and V is TRBV19; no reliable D call. V was pared by 5 bases and J by 4 bases, with 11 bases between. This CDR3 region has 13 residues. Looked up from germline, CDR1 is LNHDA and CDR2 is SQIVND (reference sequence). CDR3 sequence (DNA): TGTGCCAGTAGTTGGTCCCCATTCACTGAAGCTTTCTTT. Translating gives CASSWSPFTEAFF.

CDR3 in amino acids: CASSVARQGGNTIYF. The CDR3 region has the DNA TGTGCCAGCAGCGTAGCTCGACAGGGTGGAAACACCATATATTTT. The rearrangement uses TRBV9 and TRBJ1-3, with 7 bases aligning to TRBD1. Trimming removed 0 bases from V and 3 bases from J; junction bases left unmatched: 3. CDR3 length: 15 amino acids. The germline gives CDR1 SGDLS, CDR2 YYNGEE.

This clone showed up just once. The chain combines TRBV7-9 with TRBJ1-4; TRBD1 is a possible D gene (5 bases). V lost 4 bases to trimming and J lost 8 bases, with 20 bases between them. CDR3 length: 16 amino acids. CDR1 is SEHNR and CDR2 is FQNEAQ in the germline V gene (reference sequence). The CDR3 region is CASSSRRAGKDEKLFF. As DNA, the CDR3 is TGTGCCAGCAGCTCACGGCGGGCAGGGAAGGACGAAAAACTGTTTTTT.

The chain's CDR3 is CASSFPNLAGANEQFF. The CDR3 nucleotides are TGTGCCAGCAGCTTTCCCAATCTAGCGGGAGCCAATGAGCAGTTCTTC. The rearrangement links TRBV11-2 to TRBJ2-1; TRBD2 agrees at 10 bases. Looked up from germline, CDR1 is SGHAT and CDR2 is FQNNGV. The V gene end was trimmed by 3 bases and the J gene end by 6 bases; junction bases not matched to a gene: 8. The CDR3 covers 16 residues.

This rearrangement joins TRBV7-9 to TRBJ2-3; D possibly corresponds to TRBD2 (5 bases). From germline, CDR1 is SEHNR and CDR2 FQNEAQ (reference sequence). Trimming took 4 bases from V and 7 from J, leaving 12 bases between them. The CDR3 extends over 13 amino acids. DNA of the CDR3: TGTGCCAGCAGCTCTAGTAGCGTAAATACGCAGTATTTT. This translates into CASSSSSVNTQYF.

The gene calls are TRBV4-1 and TRBJ2-2; 7 bases fit TRBD1. Germline CDR1 and CDR2: MGHRA and YSYEKL. The CDR3 sequence is 15 residues long. V was clipped by 4 bases and J by 3 bases; unmatched bases: 5. The chain's CDR3 is CASSPRDSYTGELFF. The CDR3 DNA follows: TGCGCCAGCAGCCCTCGGGACAGTTACACCGGGGAGCTGTTTTTT.

The V gene is TRBV11-1, the J gene TRBJ2-1; D not certain. V was clipped by 5 bases and J by 0 bases, with 8 bases between them. The CDR3 covers 14 residues. In germline, CDR1 is SGHAT, CDR2 FQDESV (reference sequence). DNA of the CDR3: TGTGCCAGCAGCGCCGACAACTCCTACAATGAGCAGTTCTTC. Translating it yields CASSADNSYNEQFF.

Here the CDR3 reads CATNRGDGYTF. The DNA for the CDR3 is TGTGCAACCAACAGGGGGGATGGCTACACCTTC. The J gene is TRBJ1-2, the V gene TRBV7-9; 8 bases align to TRBD1. CDR1 SEHNR and CDR2 FQNEAQ come from the germline V gene (reference sequence). This CDR3 comprises 11 residues.

The chain recombines TRBV11-3 with TRBJ2-2; 8 nucleotides match TRBD2. From germline, CDR1 is SGHNT and CDR2 YENEEA. The CDR3 extends over 17 amino acids. V shed 4 bases and J 8 bases; nucleotides not matched to a gene: 15. The CDR3 bases are TGTGCCAGCAGCTCTAGGCCGGGACTAGTGAGTTTGGGGGAGCTGTTTTTT. Its protein is CASSSRPGLVSLGELFF.

DNA of the CDR3: TGCGCCAGCACATTTAGCGGGGGGGCGAACACCGGGGAGCTGTTTTTT. It specifies CASTFSGGANTGELFF. V is TRBV5-1 and J is TRBJ2-2; 11 nucleotides line up with TRBD2. V lost 6 bases and J lost 0; bases outside the gene matches: 4. The CDR3 runs 16 residues. The germline V gene encodes CDR1 SGHRS and CDR2 YFSETQ.

This clone was observed once. This rearrangement joins TRBV7-2 to TRBJ2-3; D is uncertain. Germline-derived CDR1 and CDR2 are SGHTA and FQGNSA. Trimming took off 5 bases at V and 4 bases at J, with 7 bases between the two ends. The CDR3 runs 12 residues. DNA for the CDR3: TGTGCCAGCAGCACCCGACCAGATACGCAGTATTTT. This codes for CASSTRPDTQYF.

The chain recombines TRBV29-1 with TRBJ1-1; D possibly corresponds to TRBD1 (5 bases). This CDR3 contains 15 residues. The germline V gene has CDR1 SQVTM and CDR2 ANQGSEA. V was clipped by 0 bases and J by 1 base, with 12 bases between them. CDR3 loop: CSVEDVDRPNTEAFF. The CDR3 coding sequence is TGCAGCGTTGAAGATGTAGACAGACCGAACACTGAAGCTTTCTTT.

This sequence joins TRBV4-3 and TRBJ1-6; TRBD1 matches 11 bases. V lost 3 bases to trimming and J lost 12 bases; unmatched junction nucleotides: 4. This CDR3 has 14 amino acids. Germline CDR1 is LGHNA and CDR2 is YSLEER. This CDR3 is CASSHGTGGGPLHF. The CDR3 coding sequence is TGCGCCAGCAGCCACGGGACAGGGGGTGGACCCCTCCACTTT.

This sequence joins TRBV27 and TRBJ1-1, with D hard to call. V gave up 6 bases and J gave up 3 bases, with 11 bases separating them. Germline V gene data show CDR1 as MNHEY and CDR2 as SMNVEV (reference sequence). The length of the CDR3 is 13 residues. The CDR3 coding sequence is TGTGCCAGCAGGCCGGGTGGGGACACTGAAGCTTTCTTT. It codes for CASRPGGDTEAFF.

The J gene is TRBJ2-7, the V gene TRBV7-6; D ambiguous. Trimming took off 1 base at V and 0 bases at J, with 10 bases between the two ends. Looked up from germline, CDR1 is SGHVS and CDR2 is FNYEAQ. The CDR3 is 15 amino acids. For the CDR3, the DNA is TGTGCCAGCAGCTTAGTGGACGGATACTCCTACGAGCAGTACTTC. Translated, it gives CASSLVDGYSYEQYF. Drawing the rest from reference TRBV7-6 and TRBJ2-7, the complete variable domain is GAGVSQSPRYKVTKRGQDVALRCDPISGHVSLYWYRQALGQGPEFLTYFNYEAQQDKSGLPNDRFSAERPEGSISTLTIQRTEQRDSAMYRCASSLVDGYSYEQYFGPGTRLTVT.